The entry below gives a single TCR beta chain sequence along with its context. Its antigen is unidentified. The sample originates from a study of T cells in tuberculosis. Study summary: This South African cohort compared adolescents with or without latent tuberculosis against adults with active tuberculosis.

Notes on the study in general: GMM-specific TCRs were nearer to active tuberculosis alpha repertoires, suggesting expansion. Smaller alpha distances in active tuberculosis partly reflected shorter CDR3-alpha lengths.

This table comes from immunoSEQ multiplex PCR, and its TCRdb copy is limited to in-frame clones, with some not included. The data contain about 28,000 clones, roughly 89% of them singletons. The CDR3 contains 14 residues. Per germline, CDR1 MRHNA and CDR2 SNTAGT. V shed 11 bases, J shed 8 bases, and the junction held 14 bases outside the gene matches. The clonotype comes from a donor aged 10-30 years with latent tuberculosis or without tuberculosis infection. V is TRBV6-4 and J is TRBJ2-1; 8 bases align to TRBD2. The sequencing input was PBMCs. CDR3 amino acids: CARRTGTRTHEQFF. The CDR3 region has the DNA TGTGCCCGGAGAACCGGGACTAGGACACATGAGCAGTTCTTC.